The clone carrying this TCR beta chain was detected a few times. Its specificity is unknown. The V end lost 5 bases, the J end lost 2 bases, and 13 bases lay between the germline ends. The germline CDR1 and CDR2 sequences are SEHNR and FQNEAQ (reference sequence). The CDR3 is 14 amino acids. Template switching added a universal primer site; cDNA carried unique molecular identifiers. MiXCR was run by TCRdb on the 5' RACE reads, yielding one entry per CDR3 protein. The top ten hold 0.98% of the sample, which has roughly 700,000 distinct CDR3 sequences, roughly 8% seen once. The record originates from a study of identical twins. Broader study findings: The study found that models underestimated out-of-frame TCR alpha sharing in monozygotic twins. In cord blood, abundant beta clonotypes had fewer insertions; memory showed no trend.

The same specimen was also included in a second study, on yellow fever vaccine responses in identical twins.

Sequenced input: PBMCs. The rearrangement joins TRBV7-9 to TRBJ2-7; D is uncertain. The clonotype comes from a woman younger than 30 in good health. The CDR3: CASSPSEVPYEQYF. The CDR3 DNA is TGTGCCAGCAGCCCGTCAGAGGTTCCCTACGAGCAGTACTTC. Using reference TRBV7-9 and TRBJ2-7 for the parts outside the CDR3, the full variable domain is DTGVSQNPRHKITKRGQNVTFRCDPISEHNRLYWYRQTLGQGPEFLTYFQNEAQLEKSRLLSDRFSAERPKGSFSTLEIQRTEQGDSAMYLCASSPSEVPYEQYFGPGTRLTVT.